The present T cell receptor (beta chain) was sequenced within a study of T-cell reconstitution after alpha-beta-depleted transplantation in children. Broader study findings: As was reported, about two months after transplant, alpha-beta T cells came from several hundred expanded graft clones. Most T-cell counts and diversity one year after the transplant came from T cells that were newly produced. For some patients, TCRbeta diversity was high at day 60 because of recipient T cells and thymic progenitors that survived.

Molecular barcoding with unique molecular identifiers was used for the TCRbeta library. TCRdb fed the PCR reads into MiXCR, producing one record per CDR3 protein. The table has 400,000 to 450,000 distinct CDR3 sequences, around 46% seen once. The CDR3 extends over 14 amino acids. V was cut by 3 bases and J by 8 bases, with 11 bases left in between. The table lists this clonotype with a few counts. The antigen is undetermined. The source of this sequence is a girl aged 2 to 9 with aplastic anemia, due to receive a stem cell transplant. The rearrangement links TRBV12-3 or TRBV12-4 to TRBJ1-6; tentatively, D is TRBD1 (6 bases). Sequenced material: PBMCs, taken before TCRalphabeta/CD19-depleted stem cell transplant. The CDR3 sequence is CASSFRGVDSPLHF. CDR3 sequence (DNA): TGTGCCAGCAGTTTCAGGGGAGTAGATTCACCCCTCCACTTT.